The clone carrying this T cell receptor (beta chain) came up many times. Its antigen remains unknown. There were TCR beta CDR3 regions amplified from RNA transcripts. The HTBI primer set served for first-round RT-PCR of the TCR CDR3. TCRdb reprocessed the multiplex PCR reads with MiXCR, giving one entry per CDR3 protein. This table has under 300,000 distinct CDR3 sequences, approximately 13% appearing once. This specimen comes from a study of T cells in Graves' hyperthyroidism and ophthalmopathy. Study overall: The initial diagnosis was the point when peripheral blood was collected, ahead of any treatment. Study outcomes and limitations: Most thyroid clonotypes expanded above 0.001 were also detected in blood.

V lost 4 bases and J 6 bases, leaving 10 bases between the germline ends. The germline CDR1 and CDR2 sequences are MNHNS and SASEGT. CDR3 length equals 13 residues. Stable Graves' hyperthyroidism denoted no ophthalmopathy progression over 18 months. The sample taken for sequencing was blood. V is TRBV6-1 and J is TRBJ1-5, with D possibly TRBD1 on 5 matching bases. This sequence was found in a woman aged 35 to 49 with Graves' hyperthyroidism. In DNA, the CDR3 is TGTGCCAGCAGTGTCGGAAGGGGTCAGCCCCAGCATTTT. Protein product: CASSVGRGQPQHF.